This T cell receptor beta chain was recorded in a study of cytomegalovirus exposure and HLA in healthy donors. Study-wide findings and caveats: Being productive about 87% or about 30% of the time was typical of most TCR beta V segments in an earlier analysis.

Donors in the study were healthy people who gave bone marrow. As for this clone: Its antigen is currently unknown.

PCR involved 60 Vbeta and 13 Jbeta primers. Clones were sequenced by immunoSEQ multiplex PCR, and TCRdb holds only the in-frame ones, with some missing. The table lists 250,000 to 300,000 clones, around 90% of them singletons. The CDR3 sequence is 14 residues long. CDR1 and CDR2 (germline): LNHDA, SQIVND (reference sequence). The V end was cut by 5 bases, the J end by 3 bases, with 12 bases between. This sequence originates from a girl aged 2-10 years in good health and CMV-seronegative. Sequencing used PBMCs. V and J are TRBV19 and TRBJ2-3; D is perhaps TRBD2 (5 bases). The CDR3 reads CASSSLRDTDTQYF. In DNA, the CDR3 is TGTGCCAGTAGTTCTTTGAGGGATACAGATACGCAGTATTTT.